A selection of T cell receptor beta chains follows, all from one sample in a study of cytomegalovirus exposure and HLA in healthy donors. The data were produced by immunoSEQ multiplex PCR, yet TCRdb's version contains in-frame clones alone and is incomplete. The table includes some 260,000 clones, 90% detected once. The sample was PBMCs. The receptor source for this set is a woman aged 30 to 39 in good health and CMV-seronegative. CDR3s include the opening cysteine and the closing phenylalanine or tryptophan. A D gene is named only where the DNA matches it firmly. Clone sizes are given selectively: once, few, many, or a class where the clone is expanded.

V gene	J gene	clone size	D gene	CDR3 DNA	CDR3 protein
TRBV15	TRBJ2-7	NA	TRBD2	TGTGCCACCAGCAGAGAATGGGGGGCTAGCGGGACTACCTACGAGCAGTACTTC	CATSREWGASGTTYEQYF
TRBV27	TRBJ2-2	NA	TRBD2	TGTGCCAGCAGTTTAAAAGGCCTAGCGGGAGGGCCGCCCGGGGAGCTGTTTTTT	CASSLKGLAGGPPGELFF
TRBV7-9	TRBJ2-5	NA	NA	TGTGCCAGCAGCCTCGGGTTGCGGGTCGAAGAGACCCAGTACTTC	CASSLGLRVEETQYF
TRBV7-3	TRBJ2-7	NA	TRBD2	TGTGCCAGCAGTGCGGCGGGGGGCGAGCAGTACTTC	CASSAAGGEQYF
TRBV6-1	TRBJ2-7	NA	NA	TGTGCCAGCAGTGAAGCGGTTAGCCGTATCTATTCCTACGAGCAGTACTTC	CASSEAVSRIYSYEQYF
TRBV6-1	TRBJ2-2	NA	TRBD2	TGTGCCAGCAGTACTAGCGGGATATACACCGGGGAGCTGTTTTTT	CASSTSGIYTGELFF
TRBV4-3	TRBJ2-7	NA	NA	TGCGCCAGCAGCCAAGAGTTACAGGTCACCTACGAGCAGTACTTC	CASSQELQVTYEQYF
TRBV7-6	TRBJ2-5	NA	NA	TGTGCCAGCAGCTTAGCGGGTGCCCAAGAGACCCAGTACTTC	CASSLAGAQETQYF
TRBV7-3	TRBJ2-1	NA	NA	TGTGCCAGCAGCTTAATACGGGGGGCAGGCAATGAGCAGTTCTTC	CASSLIRGAGNEQFF
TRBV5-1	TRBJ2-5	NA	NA	TGCGCCAGCAGCTTGGGGGACACCACACAAGAGACCCAGTACTTC	CASSLGDTTQETQYF
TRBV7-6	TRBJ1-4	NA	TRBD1	TGTGCCAGCAGCTTAGAAGCGGCACAGGGGTCTAAACTGTTTTTT	CASSLEAAQGSKLFF
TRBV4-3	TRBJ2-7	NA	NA	TGCGCCAGCAGCCTGGGATTAGGCTACGAGCAGTACTTC	CASSLGLGYEQYF
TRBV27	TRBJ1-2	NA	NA	TGTGCCAGCAGTTTATTCGGCTTGGGTAGCGGCTACACCTTC	CASSLFGLGSGYTF
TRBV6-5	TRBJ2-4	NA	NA	TGTGCCAGCAGTCCGGACACCAACAAAAACATTCAGTACTTC	CASSPDTNKNIQYF
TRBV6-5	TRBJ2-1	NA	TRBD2	TGTGCCAGCAGTTACTCGGCGGGAGGGAGGGATGAGCAGTTCTTC	CASSYSAGGRDEQFF
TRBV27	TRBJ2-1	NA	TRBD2	TGTGCCAGCAGTTTAAAAACCGGGACTAGCGGGACCCTCAGCTCCTACAATGAGCAGTTCTTC	CASSLKTGTSGTLSSYNEQFF
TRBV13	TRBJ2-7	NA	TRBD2	TGTGCCAGCAGCTTAGGCCGCGGGAGACCCCACGAGCAGTACTTC	CASSLGRGRPHEQYF
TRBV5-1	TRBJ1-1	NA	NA	TGCGCCAGCAGCTTGGCCATCGCGAACACTGAAGCTTTCTTT	CASSLAIANTEAFF
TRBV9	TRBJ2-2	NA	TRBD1	TGTGCCAGCAGCGACAACAACCGCCGGGACAGCAGAACCGGGGAGCTGTTTTTT	CASSDNNRRDSRTGELFF
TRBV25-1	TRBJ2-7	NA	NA	TGTGCCAGCATGGGGGGGCGCGGCTACGAGCAGTACTTC	CASMGGRGYEQYF
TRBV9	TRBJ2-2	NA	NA	TGTGCCAGCAGCGACAGGAACACCGGGGAGCTGTTTTTT	CASSDRNTGELFF
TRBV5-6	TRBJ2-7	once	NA	TGTGCCAGCAGCCGCTGGGGGAGGACTACCTCCTACGAGCAGTACTTC	CASSRWGRTTSYEQYF
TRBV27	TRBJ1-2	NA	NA	TGTGCCAGCAGTTTTCAGGGGCCTCCGGGGGGTGGCTACACCTTC	CASSFQGPPGGGYTF
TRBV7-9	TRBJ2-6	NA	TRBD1	TGTGCCAGCAGCCCGATGACAGGGGGTTACTCTGGGGCCAACGTCCTGACTTTC	CASSPMTGGYSGANVLTF
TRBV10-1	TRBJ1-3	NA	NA	TGCGCCAGCAGTGATTCCCAAGACAGGAAGGCTGGAAACACCATATATTTT	CASSDSQDRKAGNTIYF
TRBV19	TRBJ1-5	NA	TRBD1	TGTGCCAGTAGGCTGGGACAGGGGATTCAGCCCCAGCATTTT	CASRLGQGIQPQHF
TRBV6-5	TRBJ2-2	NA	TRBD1	TGTGCCAGCAGTCACAGACAGGGGAAAATCGGGGAGCTGTTTTTT	CASSHRQGKIGELFF
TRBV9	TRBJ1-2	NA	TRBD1	TGTGCCAGCAGCGTGCTTCCGGGACAGGGTGCGTATGGCTACACCTTC	CASSVLPGQGAYGYTF
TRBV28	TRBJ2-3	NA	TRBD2	TGTGCCAGCAGTTTAGTGGGTAGCGGGACCGATACGCAGTATTTT	CASSLVGSGTDTQYF
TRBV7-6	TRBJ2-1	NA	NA	TGTGCCAGCAGCTTAGATTCCGGCGCAGCAGGGTACAATGAGCAGTTCTTC	CASSLDSGAAGYNEQFF
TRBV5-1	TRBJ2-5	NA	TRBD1	TGCGCCAGCACCCCTGGGACAGGGTTCGAAGAGACCCAGTACTTC	CASTPGTGFEETQYF
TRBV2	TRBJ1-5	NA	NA	TGTGCCAGCAGTGAATCCCGGGACCCGAATCAGCCCCAGCATTTT	CASSESRDPNQPQHF
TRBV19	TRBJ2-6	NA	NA	TGTGCCAGTAGTTACGGGACACGTGGGGCCAACGTCCTGACTTTC	CASSYGTRGANVLTF
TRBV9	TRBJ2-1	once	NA	TGTGCCAGCAGCCCTAGTCACAATGAGCAGTTCTTC	CASSPSHNEQFF
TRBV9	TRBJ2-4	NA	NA	TGTGCCAGCAGCGCCTCCGTGACTTCAGCCAAAAACATTCAGTACTTC	CASSASVTSAKNIQYF
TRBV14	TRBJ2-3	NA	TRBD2	TGTGCCAGCAGCCAAGGGCGGACTAGCGGGAGGATGACAGATACGCAGTATTTT	CASSQGRTSGRMTDTQYF
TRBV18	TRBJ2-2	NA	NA	TGTGCCAGCTCACCCGACAGGAACACCGGGGAGCTGTTTTTT	CASSPDRNTGELFF